These 16 T cell receptor beta chains came from one sample sequenced in a study of blood T cells in healthy people across ages. Next came a second PCR, run for roughly 6 to 11 cycles, which used a sample-barcoded 5' primer along with a J-beta primer mix. TCRdb fed the 5' RACE reads into MiXCR, producing one record per CDR3 protein. There are about 1.5 million distinct CDR3 sequences in the sample; 40% to 45% occur only once, and around 4% lies in the top ten. Source material: blood. The receptors shown here come from a young woman in good health.

This chain uses TRBV20-1 with TRBJ2-7; TRBD2 might be the D (5 bases). Germline V gene lookup returns CDR1 DFQATT and CDR2 SNEGSKA (reference sequence). The CDR3 consists of 12 residues. The CDR3 spells CSASLGTYEQYF. Here the CDR3 DNA reads TGCAGCGCCTCCCTCGGGACCTACGAGCAGTACTTC.

This clonotype was found many times. CDR3 bases: TGTGCCATCAGTGACAGTAAAGGACTAGCGAACCAAGAGACCCAGTACTTC. Its translation: CAISDSKGLANQETQYF. The gene calls are TRBV10-3 and TRBJ2-5; 9 nucleotides line up with TRBD2. The CDR3 spans 17 residues. The germline V gene encodes CDR1 ENHRY and CDR2 SYGVKD. Losses at the gene ends were 3 bases for V and 0 bases for J; bases not matched to a gene: 8.

In its sample, this clonotype was seen a few times. The gene calls are TRBV9 and TRBJ2-4; D remains unclear. CDR1 and CDR2 from the germline V gene are SGDLS and YYNGEE. The length of the CDR3 is 16 residues. V was trimmed by 0 bases and J by 1 base, leaving 11 bases between them. The chain's CDR3 is CASSVDAGIAKNIQYF. The DNA of the CDR3 is TGTGCCAGCAGCGTAGACGCAGGTATTGCCAAAAACATTCAGTACTTC.

This clonotype showed up just a few times. The CDR3 region is CASSPQGQGNYGYTF. Written as DNA, the CDR3 is TGTGCCAGTAGCCCCCAGGGACAGGGTAACTATGGCTACACCTTC. The chain carries TRBV19 and TRBJ1-2, with TRBD1 matching 9 bases. The V segment lost 6 bases and the J segment 1 base; nucleotides outside the gene matches: 6. Germline lookup yields CDR1 LNHDA and CDR2 SQIVND (reference sequence). CDR3 size: 15 residues. The complete variable domain, with remaining parts taken from reference TRBV19 and TRBJ1-2, reads DGGITQSPKYLFRKEGQNVTLSCEQNLNHDAMYWYRQDPGQGLRLIYYSQIVNDFQKGDIAEGYSVSREKKESFPLTVTSAQKNPTAFYLCASSPQGQGNYGYTFGSGTRLTVV.

J is TRBJ2-1 and V is TRBV20-1, with D tentatively TRBD1 or TRBD2 (5 bases each). Germline-derived CDR1 and CDR2 are DFQATT and SNEGSKA (reference sequence). This CDR3 is 18 amino acids long. The V gene lost 6 bases and the J gene lost 0 bases, with 24 bases spanning the gap. The CDR3 loop reads CSAKGVGAAFRSYNEQFF. The CDR3 DNA reads TGCAGTGCCAAAGGGGTGGGAGCAGCATTTCGCTCCTACAATGAGCAGTTCTTC.

V is TRBV4-1 and J is TRBJ1-2; 8 nucleotides match TRBD1. The V gene end was trimmed by 3 bases and the J gene end by 10 bases; junction bases not matched to a gene: 7. In germline, CDR1 is MGHRA, CDR2 YSYEKL. The length of the CDR3 is 13 residues. The CDR3, as DNA: TGCGCCAGCAGCCACTTTGGACAGGGTGACTACACCTTC. Protein product: CASSHFGQGDYTF.

V is TRBV20-1 and J is TRBJ2-2; 7 bases line up with TRBD2. Germline assignment: CDR1 DFQATT and CDR2 SNEGSKA (reference sequence). The CDR3 runs to 15 residues. V dropped 3 bases and J dropped 7; count of bases not matched to a gene: 11. In DNA, the CDR3 is TGCAGTGCTAGGGGGACTACCGGGGAGTACGGGGAGCTGTTTTTT. Amino acids: CSARGTTGEYGELFF.

V usage is TRBV25-1 and J usage is TRBJ2-5; D perhaps matches TRBD2 (6 bases). CDR1 is MGHDK, CDR2 SYGVNS, per germline. The CDR3 extends over 17 amino acids. V lost 4 bases to trimming and J lost 2 bases, with 20 bases between them. This chain's CDR3 is CASSGLKTAGLQETQYF. Written as DNA, the CDR3 is TGTGCCAGCAGTGGACTCAAGACAGCCGGACTACAAGAGACCCAGTACTTC.

This clonotype has only one observation. The chain joins TRBV3-1 to TRBJ1-2, with 9 bases lining up with TRBD1. With V trimmed by 6 bases and J by 2 bases, 4 bases remained unmatched. Germline loops: CDR1 LGHDT, CDR2 YNNKEL (reference sequence). CDR3 length: 14 amino acids. CDR3 sequence: CASSRTGENYGYTF. The CDR3 DNA reads TGTGCCAGCAGTCGGACAGGGGAAAACTATGGCTACACCTTC.

This chain links TRBV29-1 with TRBJ2-1; D is undetermined. Looked up from germline, CDR1 is SQVTM and CDR2 is ANQGSEA. V lost 4 bases and J lost 9, with 7 bases in between. The CDR3 spans 10 residues. The CDR3 nucleotides read TGCAGCGTTGTATATTGTGAGCAGTTCTTC. This translates into CSVVYCEQFF.

V usage is TRBV20-1 and J usage is TRBJ2-3; D may match TRBD1 or TRBD2 (5 bases each). V dropped 6 bases and J dropped 0 bases, with 13 bases sitting between them. The CDR3 totals 14 residues. Germline CDR1 and CDR2: DFQATT and SNEGSKA (reference sequence). Here the CDR3 DNA reads TGCAGTGCCCGCCGGGACCCCAGCACAGATACGCAGTATTTT. Translating it yields CSARRDPSTDTQYF.

V usage is TRBV6-1 and J usage is TRBJ1-2, with a tentative D call TRBD1 (6 bases). Germline V gives CDR1 MNHNS, CDR2 SASEGT. This CDR3 has 12 amino acids. V lost 4 bases and J 7 bases, leaving 10 bases between the germline ends. The CDR3 DNA reads as TGTGCCAGCAGTGCCGGGGGCACTGGCTACACCTTC. Amino acid sequence: CASSAGGTGYTF.

The chain carries TRBV9 and TRBJ2-3, with 9 bases lining up with TRBD1. This CDR3 has 15 amino acids. The V and J ends lost 3 bases and 5 bases, in that order; junction bases with no gene match: 7. Germline-derived CDR1 and CDR2 are SGDLS and YYNGEE. CDR3 region: CASSGNRGRGDTQYF. CDR3 DNA sequence: TGTGCCAGCAGCGGGAACAGGGGGCGCGGAGATACGCAGTATTTT.

The rearrangement joins TRBV4-2 to TRBJ2-3; 8 bases fit TRBD2. Germline V gene sequence: CDR1 LGHNA, CDR2 YNFKEQ. CDR3 length: 18 amino acids. The ends lost 0 bases at V and 6 bases at J; junction bases unmatched: 14. The CDR3 reads CASSQDPGLAPLKDTQYF. The CDR3 DNA follows: TGTGCCAGCAGCCAAGACCCCGGACTAGCCCCTTTAAAGGATACGCAGTATTTT.

This clonotype has only a few counts. The J gene is TRBJ1-2, the V gene TRBV6-1; D gene ambiguous. The germline V gene encodes CDR1 MNHNS and CDR2 SASEGT. Trimming removed 4 bases from V and 0 bases from J, with 12 bases in between. There are 15 residues in the CDR3. The CDR3 spells CASSVTPYPNYGYTF. DNA of the CDR3: TGTGCCAGCAGTGTGACACCTTACCCTAACTATGGCTACACCTTC.

Notes on this clonotype: Just one base apart from a much larger clone, this may be a read error. The chain couples TRBV7-2 to TRBJ1-4; D gene unclear. Germline values: CDR1 SGHTA, CDR2 FQGNSA. This CDR3 is 17 amino acids long. Written as DNA, the CDR3 is TGTGCCAGCAGCCCCGGAGCGATCCTAACCTCTAATGAAAGACTGTTTTTT. It specifies CASSPGAILTSNERLFF.